Following are 22 T cell receptor beta chains from one sample sequenced in a study of blood T cells in healthy people across ages. A second roughly 6 to 11 cycle PCR used barcoded and J-beta primers. TCRdb passed the 5' RACE reads through MiXCR, listing each CDR3 protein once. Of about 1.1 million distinct CDR3 sequences listed, roughly two fifths are singletons. Sample: blood. The receptors here all came from a man aged 18 to 30 in good health.

The chain combines TRBV7-8 with TRBJ2-3; no clear D. The CDR3 spans 14 residues. Trimming stripped 7 bases from V and 2 bases from J, with 13 bases between. Germline V gene data show CDR1 as SGHVS and CDR2 as FQNEAQ. This CDR3 reads CASTSPRDTDTQYF. The DNA for the CDR3 is TGTGCCAGCACCTCCCCAAGGGACACAGATACGCAGTATTTT.

This clonotype was seen repeatedly, ten times or more. One end of the junction varies from germline; a read error may be responsible. The chain carries TRBV7-2 and TRBJ1-2; 9 nucleotides agree with TRBD1. The CDR3 has 13 residues. Looked up from germline, CDR1 is SGHTA and CDR2 is FQGNSA. The CDR3 region is CASSRTGDYGYTF. The CDR3 nucleotides are TGCGCCAGCAGCAGGACAGGGGACTATGGCTACACCTTC.

This clonotype was detected only a few times. The chain employs TRBV5-1 and TRBJ2-1; D is tentatively TRBD1 or TRBD2 (5 bases each). Per germline, CDR1 SGHRS and CDR2 YFSETQ. V lost 0 bases, J lost 9 bases, and 13 bases lay in between. The CDR3 sequence is 14 residues long. The CDR3 DNA sequence: TGCGCCAGCAGCTTGGATGAGGGGTCGAGTGAGCAGTTCTTC. Residues: CASSLDEGSSEQFF.

The chain employs TRBV5-1 and TRBJ2-4, with TRBD2 as a possible D gene (5 bases). The ends were cut back, 4 bases at V and 0 bases at J, with 11 bases in the middle. CDR1 and CDR2 from the germline V gene are SGHRS and YFSETQ. The CDR3 runs 15 residues. Here the CDR3 DNA reads TGCGCCAGCAGCGACCGGACTGCAGCCAAAAACATTCAGTACTTC. Translating it yields CASSDRTAAKNIQYF.

On this clonotype itself: The germline gene is not matched at one end of the junction; a read error may be the cause. The chain has TRBV7-2 and TRBJ1-6, with TRBD1 identical over 7 bases. CDR1 is SGHTA and CDR2 is FQGNSA in the germline V gene. The CDR3 contains 16 residues. This CDR3 is CASSPGATGHNSPLYF. The CDR3 region has the DNA TGTGCCAGCAGCCCCGGGGCGACAGGGCATAATTCACCCCTCTACTTT.

The V gene is TRBV20-1, the J gene TRBJ1-3; D not certain. The CDR3 is 15 amino acids. Germline values: CDR1 DFQATT, CDR2 SNEGSKA (reference sequence). V shed 6 bases and J shed 0 bases, with 15 bases lying between them. CDR3 in amino acids: CSAYPAPYSGNTIYF. CDR3 nucleotide sequence: TGCAGTGCGTACCCCGCACCCTACTCTGGAAACACCATATATTTT.

This chain joins TRBV28 and TRBJ1-5; D unclear. Trimming pared 2 bases from V and 8 bases from J, leaving 10 bases between. The germline V gene encodes CDR1 MDHEN and CDR2 SYDVKM. The length of the CDR3 is 13 residues. The CDR3 protein is CASSLLRWEPQHF. The CDR3 DNA is TGTGCCAGCAGTTTACTTAGATGGGAGCCCCAGCATTTT.

The chain has TRBV20-1 and TRBJ1-1; D may be TRBD1 (5 bases). Germline-derived CDR1 and CDR2 are DFQATT and SNEGSKA (reference sequence). V was trimmed by 5 bases and J by 8 bases, leaving 33 bases between them. The CDR3 loop spans 18 amino acids. The CDR3 DNA reads TGCAGTGCTTATACCGGGGGGGGATTTCAGAACACTGAACTCGAAGCTTTCTTT. Translated, it gives CSAYTGGGFQNTELEAFF.

V gene TRBV10-3 combines with J gene TRBJ1-1; D remains ambiguous. Germline lookup yields CDR1 ENHRY and CDR2 SYGVKD. Trimming pared 2 bases from V and 11 bases from J, leaving 12 bases between. This CDR3 is 12 amino acids long. CDR3 amino acids: CAISEGRGRAFF. The DNA for the CDR3 is TGTGCCATCAGTGAGGGCAGAGGGAGGGCTTTCTTT.

J is TRBJ2-5 and V is TRBV5-4, with D unclear. This CDR3 comprises 14 residues. V lost 5 bases and J 0 bases, leaving 11 bases between the germline ends. In germline, CDR1 is SGHNT, CDR2 YYREEE (reference sequence). The CDR3 DNA reads as TGTGCCAGCAGGGAAGACGGTTACCAAGAGACCCAGTACTTC. Translated: CASREDGYQETQYF.

Only a few counts were recorded for this clonotype. The J gene is TRBJ2-3, the V gene TRBV11-2; a possible D gene is TRBD2 (7 bases). This CDR3 is built from 14 residues. V was shortened by 3 bases and J by 5 bases, with 12 bases between the two germline ends. Germline V gene data show CDR1 as SGHAT and CDR2 as FQNNGV. The DNA for the CDR3 is TGTGCCAGCAGCTTGGGGGCGGGGGAAGATACGCAGTATTTT. It specifies CASSLGAGEDTQYF.

This clonotype is a singleton in its sample. The J gene is TRBJ2-1, the V gene TRBV5-6; TRBD1 might be the D (7 bases). The CDR3 is 15 amino acids. Trimming shortened V by 6 bases and J by 0 bases, and 13 bases separated the two germline ends. Germline V gene data show CDR1 as SGHDT and CDR2 as YYEEEE. The CDR3 DNA reads TGTGCCAGCACCTGGGGGGACAGCTCCTACAATGAGCAGTTCTTC. Protein product: CASTWGDSSYNEQFF.

This clonotype turned up a few times. The rearrangement links TRBV5-1 to TRBJ1-2; D is undetermined. V lost 1 base, J lost 3 bases, and 13 bases lay in between. This CDR3 is built from 15 residues. The germline V gene encodes CDR1 SGHRS and CDR2 YFSETQ. This CDR3 reads CASSLRVGADYGYTF. The CDR3 DNA reads as TGCGCCAGCAGCTTGAGGGTCGGCGCCGACTATGGCTACACCTTC.

The rearrangement links TRBV6-6 to TRBJ1-5; D is unclear. This CDR3 is built from 13 residues. The germline CDR1 and CDR2 sequences are MNHNY and SVGAGI (reference sequence). The V end lost 11 bases, the J end lost 0 bases, and 11 bases lay between the germline ends. Here the CDR3 DNA reads TGTGCCGGACGGCTGTATAGCAATCAGCCCCAGCATTTT. Translated, it gives CAGRLYSNQPQHF.

In its sample, this clonotype was seen a few times. The rearrangement uses TRBV9 and TRBJ1-1; possibly TRBD1 for D (6 bases). This CDR3 contains 15 residues. The V end was cut by 4 bases, the J end by 7 bases, with 20 bases between. Germline V lookup: CDR1 SGDLS, CDR2 YYNGEE. In DNA form, the CDR3 reads TGTGCCAGCAGCTCTAGAGGGGGAGCGCTGAATGAAGCTTTCTTT. It specifies CASSSRGGALNEAFF.

This clonotype appeared a few times. V is TRBV4-1 and J is TRBJ2-1; 7 nucleotides agree with TRBD1. V lost 2 bases to trimming and J lost 5 bases; unmatched junction nucleotides: 3. The CDR3 is 14 residues long. Germline V gene data show CDR1 as MGHRA and CDR2 as YSYEKL. The DNA of the CDR3 is TGCGCCAGCAGCCAACCGGGACAGAACAATGAGCAGTTCTTC. Its translation is CASSQPGQNNEQFF.

The rearrangement joins TRBV18 to TRBJ1-2; the match to TRBD1 covers 7 bases. The CDR3 covers 17 residues. Germline CDR1 KGHSH, CDR2 LQKENI. V shed 1 base, J shed 6 bases, and the junction held 14 bases outside the gene matches. Written as DNA, the CDR3 is TGTGCCAGCTCACCACGGACGCGGGACAACCAGGGGGATGGCTACACCTTC. Its translation: CASSPRTRDNQGDGYTF.

This clonotype has only a few counts. CDR3 region: CASSLGGGVDTDTQYF. CDR3 sequence (DNA): TGCGCCAGCAGCCTCGGAGGGGGAGTAGACACAGATACGCAGTATTTT. The chain carries TRBV5-1 and TRBJ2-3; the D gene could be TRBD1 or TRBD2 (6 bases each). Trimming stripped 4 bases from V and 2 bases from J, with 17 bases between. Germline V CDR1 and CDR2: SGHRS, YFSETQ. CDR3 length: 16 residues.

The CDR3 loop reads CASSYGGTSGVFEQYF. The CDR3 nucleotides read TGTGCCAGCAGTTACGGTGGGACTAGCGGGGTGTTCGAGCAGTACTTC. This chain joins TRBV6-2 or TRBV6-3 and TRBJ2-7; 13 bases map to TRBD2. V was clipped by 2 bases and J by 6 bases; unmatched bases: 7. The CDR3 is 16 amino acids. Germline assignment: CDR1 MNHEY and CDR2 SVGEGT.

The sample holds a few counts of this clonotype. The V and J genes are TRBV20-1 and TRBJ2-1; TRBD2 agrees at 8 bases. V lost 6 bases and J lost 2; bases outside the gene matches: 15. Germline V gene data show CDR1 as DFQATT and CDR2 as SNEGSKA (reference sequence). This CDR3 comprises 17 residues. The CDR3 coding sequence is TGCAGTGCCAGCCCTCCCGATACTAGCGGAGCCTACAATGAGCAGTTCTTC. This codes for CSASPPDTSGAYNEQFF.

The chain recombines TRBV5-5 with TRBJ2-3; D uncertain. Trimming left V 3 bases short and J 4 bases short, with 9 bases between. This CDR3 spans 13 amino acids. Germline V gene data show CDR1 as SGHKS and CDR2 as YYEKEE (reference sequence). The CDR3 spells CASSSPLSDTQYF. The CDR3 bases are TGTGCCAGCAGCTCCCCTCTCTCAGATACGCAGTATTTT.

V and J are TRBV6-2 or TRBV6-3 and TRBJ2-7, with no clear D. Germline V gene data show CDR1 as MNHEY and CDR2 as SVGEGT. The CDR3 totals 13 residues. The V end lost 5 bases, the J end lost 1 base, and 9 bases lay between the germline ends. The CDR3 spells CASSKTDSYEQYF. Here the CDR3 DNA reads TGTGCCAGCAGTAAGACGGATTCCTACGAGCAGTACTTC.